This TCR beta chain is from a study of blood T cell repertoires in COVID-19. Study-level information: The analysed material was cDNA or gDNA that came from T cells, B-cell-depleted T cells, or PBMCs.

Recovered Cohort 3 donors showed two negative PCRs, clearance, or symptom resolution. Trimming stripped 0 bases from V and 6 bases from J, with 16 bases between. The germline gives CDR1 SGHKS, CDR2 YYEKEE (reference sequence). This CDR3 region has 15 residues. Generated by immunoSEQ multiplex PCR, the TCRdb table keeps only in-frame clones and is missing some. In the table there are fewer than 250,000 clones, about 88% of which are singletons. The receptor's source is a woman aged 30 to 39 who had recovered from COVID-19. The rearrangement links TRBV5-5 to TRBJ2-7; no firm D call. Material: PBMCs or T cells enriched from blood (not recorded which). CDR3 region: CASSLAQALFREQYF. CDR3 coding DNA: TGTGCCAGCAGCTTGGCTCAGGCGTTATTTCGCGAGCAGTACTTC.